The 31 T cell receptor beta chains below come from one sample, sequenced in a study of T cells in Graves' hyperthyroidism and ophthalmopathy (dated by TCRdb to between 2018 and 2021). To prepare the library, multiplex PCR was applied. Sequencing relied on an Illumina HiSeq 2000. TCR beta CDR3 regions were amplified from RNA transcripts. The first round of RT-PCR for the TCR CDR3 was performed with the HTBI primer set and the Qiagen OneStep RT-PCR kit. TCRdb redid the processing of the public reads, applying fastp at Q25 and MiXCR, and retained in-frame beta chains. Rows are unified per CDR3 protein, each entry keeping the most common DNA and genes. The sample profile shows some 360,000 distinct CDR3 sequences; about a sixth of them were found once. The ten most abundant clones make up less than 20% of the sample. What was sequenced was blood. The receptors were gathered from a middle-aged woman with Graves' ophthalmopathy.

This clonotype occurred many times. The rearrangement links TRBV12-3 or TRBV12-4 to TRBJ1-1, with D maybe TRBD1 (5 bases). V was cut by 5 bases and J by 0 bases, with 13 bases left in between. CDR3 length: 15 amino acids. The CDR3 spells CASSPQGNMNTEAFF. The CDR3, as DNA: TGTGCCAGCAGTCCTCAGGGAAACATGAACACTGAAGCTTTCTTT.

This clonotype was detected many times. The chain has TRBV6-2 or TRBV6-3 and TRBJ2-7; tentatively, D is TRBD2 (6 bases). Germline V gives CDR1 MNHEY, CDR2 SVGEGT. Trimming cost V 2 bases and J 5 bases, with 13 bases left between them. The CDR3 runs to 14 residues. The CDR3 nucleotides are TGTGCCAGCAGTTACAGGGGAGGAGGCAACGAGCAGTACTTC. This sequence encodes CASSYRGGGNEQYF.

This clonotype occurred many times. J is TRBJ2-2 and V is TRBV7-3; D not resolved. Germline V gene sequence: CDR1 SGHTA, CDR2 FQGTGA. The CDR3 runs 13 residues. Trimming stripped 5 bases from V and 3 bases from J, with 7 bases between. The CDR3 sequence is CASSVQYTGELFF. CDR3 in DNA: TGTGCCAGCAGCGTTCAGTACACCGGGGAGCTGTTTTTT.

Many counts were recorded for this clonotype. The chain carries TRBV27 and TRBJ2-6; no clear D gene. Trimming cost V 5 bases and J 2 bases, with 13 bases left between them. The CDR3 runs to 16 residues. Germline loops: CDR1 MNHEY, CDR2 SMNVEV (reference sequence). CDR3 in amino acids: CASSADGTAGANVLTF. CDR3 coding DNA: TGTGCCAGCAGTGCGGACGGCACGGCTGGGGCCAACGTCCTGACTTTC.

As regards this clonotype: This may be a read error, as it is one base from a much larger clone. The CDR3 bases are TGTGCCAGTAGTATTTTACTGGGGAGTAGCACCGGGGAGCCGTTTTTT. Residues: CASSILLGSSTGEPFF. V is TRBV19 and J is TRBJ2-2, with D possibly matching TRBD2 (5 bases). Germline CDR1 and CDR2: LNHDA and SQIVND (reference sequence). This CDR3 comprises 16 residues.

This clonotype came up many times. V is TRBV4-3 and J is TRBJ2-7, with 14 bases aligning to TRBD2. This CDR3 contains 16 residues. Trimming removed 0 bases from V and 5 bases from J; junction bases left unmatched: 3. Per germline, CDR1 LGHNA and CDR2 YSLEER. CDR3 amino acids: CASSQEGLAGVNEQYF. The CDR3 DNA is TGCGCCAGCAGCCAAGAGGGACTAGCGGGAGTTAACGAGCAGTACTTC.

The chain uses TRBV10-1 and TRBJ2-5; the D is unclear. Trimming left V 3 bases short and J 4 bases short, with 9 bases between. Germline V CDR1 and CDR2: WNHNN, SYGVQD (reference sequence). The CDR3 runs to 13 residues. Written as DNA, the CDR3 is TGCGCCAGCAGTGATAGTCAGGCAGAGACCCAGTACTTC. This encodes CASSDSQAETQYF.

This clonotype was counted at least ten times. The chain links TRBV6-5 to TRBJ2-7, with D possibly being TRBD1 or TRBD2 (6 bases each). The length of the CDR3 is 13 residues. Germline V gives CDR1 MNHEY, CDR2 SVGAGI. V dropped 5 bases and J dropped 1 base, with 9 bases sitting between them. The CDR3 nucleotides are TGTGCCAGCAGTCGGGGGACATCCTACGAGCAGTACTTC. As protein: CASSRGTSYEQYF.

This clonotype came up many times. The chain employs TRBV27 and TRBJ2-2; 8 positions match TRBD1. The CDR3 extends over 16 amino acids. V was pared by 6 bases and J by 3 bases, with 9 bases of the junction left unmatched. Germline V CDR1 and CDR2: MNHEY, SMNVEV (reference sequence). In DNA form, the CDR3 reads TGTGCCAGCAGCCCCCGGACAGGGATGGACACCGGGGAGCTGTTTTTT. It yields the protein CASSPRTGMDTGELFF.

In this sample, this clonotype turned up many times. This chain uses TRBV7-8 with TRBJ2-5; TRBD2 agrees at 7 bases. The J segment lost 3 bases and the V segment lost 2 bases, leaving 3 bases of the junction unmatched. The CDR3 contains 14 residues. CDR1 is SGHVS and CDR2 is FQNEAQ in the germline V gene. CDR3 residues: CASSLRLAKETQYF. The CDR3 coding sequence is TGTGCCAGCAGCTTACGACTAGCCAAAGAGACCCAGTACTTC. The full variable domain, with the rest looked up from reference TRBV7-8 and TRBJ2-5, is GAGVSQSPRYKVAKRGQDVALRCDPISGHVSLFWYQQALGQGPEFLTYFQNEAQLDKSGLPSDRFFAERPEGSVSTLKIQRTQQEDSAVYLCASSLRLAKETQYFGPGTRLLVL.

This clonotype has a handful of counts. One base away lies a much larger clone, so this may be a sequencing read error. The chain joins TRBV18 to TRBJ1-1; D call uncertain. Germline assignment: CDR1 KGHSH and CDR2 LQKENI. The CDR3 totals 15 residues. This chain's CDR3 is CASPPPKATHTEAFF. The CDR3, as DNA: TGTGCCAGCCCACCACCGAAGGCCACCCATACTGAAGCTTTCTTT.

This clonotype was recorded many times. The chain uses TRBV12-3 or TRBV12-4 and TRBJ1-5, with D perhaps TRBD1 (5 bases). The CDR3 is 14 amino acids. Trimming took off 8 bases at V and 2 bases at J, with 13 bases between the two ends. DNA of the CDR3: TGTGCCAGCGCAATGGGGCCGGGCAATCAGCCCCAGCATTTT. It encodes CASAMGPGNQPQHF.

This clonotype was seen once. A read error may produce the germline difference seen at one junction end. The chain has TRBV12-3 or TRBV12-4 and TRBJ2-5; D assignment may be TRBD1 or TRBD2 (5 bases each). This CDR3 is built from 14 residues. As DNA, the CDR3 is TGTGGCAGCAGTTTAGCGAGAGGGGTTAAGACCCAGTACTTC. Translating gives CGSSLARGVKTQYF.

This clonotype was found many times. The chain links TRBV11-2 to TRBJ2-7; 8 bases agree with TRBD1. V lost 2 bases and J lost 2; bases outside the gene matches: 14. The CDR3 runs to 18 residues. CDR1 and CDR2 from the germline V gene are SGHAT and FQNNGV. The DNA of the CDR3 is TGTGCCAGCAGCTTAAGACCTTGGGACAGGACAAATCCCTACGAGCAGTACTTC. Its translation: CASSLRPWDRTNPYEQYF.

Ten or more counts support this clonotype. V gene TRBV7-6 combines with J gene TRBJ2-5; maybe TRBD2 (6 bases). CDR1 SGHVS and CDR2 FNYEAQ come from the germline V gene. The length of the CDR3 is 17 residues. Deletions cut 3 bases from V and 0 bases from J, with 17 bases between. CDR3 in amino acids: CASSFSPGGGYQETQYF. The CDR3, as DNA: TGTGCCAGCAGCTTTTCACCTGGCGGAGGGTACCAAGAGACCCAGTACTTC.

V gene TRBV19 combines with J gene TRBJ1-1; D is undetermined. Germline values: CDR1 LNHDA, CDR2 SQIVND (reference sequence). V dropped 5 bases and J dropped 5 bases, with 15 bases sitting between them. This CDR3 has 14 residues. CDR3 sequence (DNA): TGTGCCAGTAGTCTCCGACCCGGACGGACTGAAGCTTTCTTT. This translates into CASSLRPGRTEAFF.

Note on this clonotype: At one end the junction does not follow the germline gene, possibly because of a read error. The CDR3 sequence: CANKEAGGYNF. CDR3 DNA: TGTGCCAACAAGGAGGCGGGGGGCTACAACTTC. The chain combines TRBV6-1 with TRBJ1-2; a weak D match, TRBD1 (6 bases). This CDR3 has 11 residues. CDR1 and CDR2 (germline): MNHNS, SASEGT.

This clonotype was found many times. The rearrangement joins TRBV12-3 or TRBV12-4 to TRBJ1-2; D ambiguous. CDR3 length: 14 residues. Trimming removed 3 bases at V and 4 bases at J, with 12 bases between. CDR3 bases: TGTGCCAGCAGTTTGGACCGTTACTCCTATGGCTACACCTTC. It specifies CASSLDRYSYGYTF.

This clonotype has a count of ten or more. The rearrangement joins TRBV5-8 to TRBJ2-7; D may correspond to TRBD1 or TRBD2 (5 bases each). This CDR3 is built from 15 residues. Germline CDR1 and CDR2: SGHTS and YDEGEE. Trimming removed 0 bases from V and 2 bases from J, with 12 bases in between. The CDR3 DNA reads TGTGCCAGCAGCTTGGAGTGGGGGAGTCCCTACGAGCAGTACTTC. This encodes CASSLEWGSPYEQYF. Full variable domain (outside the CDR3, taken from reference TRBV5-8 and TRBJ2-7): EAGVTQSPTHLIKTRGQQATLRCSPISGHTSVYWYQQALGLGLQFLLWYDEGEERNRGNFPPRFSGRQFPNYSSELNVNALELEDSALYLCASSLEWGSPYEQYFGPGTRLTVT.

Concerning this clonotype itself: At one boundary the junction diverges from the germline segment, which might be a read error. The rearrangement joins TRBV12-3 or TRBV12-4 to TRBJ1-1; D is possibly TRBD1 (5 bases). The length of the CDR3 is 13 residues. The DNA of the CDR3 is TGTGGCAGCAGGGCCCTGTGGAACACTGAAGCTTTCTTT. Translating it yields CGSRALWNTEAFF.

This clonotype was picked up many times. The chain recombines TRBV7-2 with TRBJ2-5; 13 nucleotides align to TRBD2. Trimming cost V 4 bases and J 5 bases; bases outside gene matches: 7. Germline V gene sequence: CDR1 SGHTA, CDR2 FQGNSA. CDR3 size: 16 residues. This chain's CDR3 is CASSSRTSGSRETQYF. DNA of the CDR3: TGTGCCAGCAGCTCCCGGACTAGCGGGAGCCGGGAGACCCAGTACTTC.

This clonotype was observed many times. CDR3 nucleotide sequence: TGTGCCAGCAGCGACTGGGGCTATGGCTACACCTTC. Its translation is CASSDWGYGYTF. The rearrangement links TRBV11-2 to TRBJ1-2; D call uncertain. V lost 5 bases and J 4 bases, leaving 8 bases between the germline ends. CDR1 and CDR2 from the germline V gene are SGHAT and FQNNGV. The CDR3 has 12 amino acids.

This clonotype was observed many times. The chain uses TRBV29-1 and TRBJ2-2; either TRBD1 or TRBD2 may supply D (6 bases each). The CDR3 loop spans 14 amino acids. V was cut by 7 bases and J by 2 bases, with 14 bases left in between. The germline gives CDR1 SQVTM, CDR2 ANQGSEA. CDR3: CSAWGAINTGELFF. CDR3 DNA: TGCAGCGCCTGGGGGGCGATTAACACCGGGGAGCTGTTTTTT.

This clonotype was picked up many times. The chain combines TRBV20-1 with TRBJ2-4; D assignment may be TRBD1 or TRBD2 (5 bases each). This CDR3 contains 14 residues. From germline, CDR1 is DFQATT and CDR2 SNEGSKA (reference sequence). V lost 2 bases and J 7 bases, leaving 15 bases between the germline ends. CDR3 DNA sequence: TGCAGTGCTAGATTAACATCTTGGGGGAACATTCAGTACTTC. This gives the protein CSARLTSWGNIQYF.

This chain uses TRBV12-3 or TRBV12-4 with TRBJ2-5; 8 bases match TRBD1. The CDR3 is 14 residues long. With 4 bases clipped from V and 5 bases from J, the junction kept 6 bases outside the gene matches. CDR3 DNA: TGTGCCAGCAGTTCCTTCAGGGGGCAGGAGACCCAGTACTTC. This codes for CASSSFRGQETQYF.

This clonotype came up many times. This chain links TRBV3-1 with TRBJ1-1, with D unresolved. Germline CDR1 is LGHDT and CDR2 is YNNKEL (reference sequence). V was clipped by 4 bases and J by 6 bases, with 12 bases between them. The CDR3 totals 13 residues. CDR3 sequence reads: CASSRGEGAEAFF. For the CDR3, the DNA is TGTGCCAGCAGCCGCGGGGAGGGCGCTGAAGCTTTCTTT.

There are many counts of this clonotype. The V call is TRBV7-2, the J call TRBJ1-1; no reliable D call. Germline lookup yields CDR1 SGHTA and CDR2 FQGNSA. This CDR3 region has 13 residues. Trimming left V 5 bases short and J 5 bases short, with 12 bases between. The CDR3 region is CASSNQVQTEAFF. The CDR3 region has the DNA TGTGCCAGCAGCAATCAGGTTCAGACTGAAGCTTTCTTT.

This clonotype was seen only a few times. Likely a read error: the CDR3 ends without its conserved phenylalanine or tryptophan. Because the CDR3's place on the DNA is in doubt, the DNA is left out and the CDR3 is given as listed by TCRdb. The V call is TRBV27, the J call TRBJ2-7. The CDR3 extends over 8 residues, inclusive of both ends. Germline assignment: CDR1 MNHEY and CDR2 SMNVEV (reference sequence). The chain's CDR3 is CASSSRPS.

In its sample, this clonotype was seen many times. The chain is built from TRBV29-1 and TRBJ2-4; TRBD2 is a possible D gene (5 bases). This CDR3 comprises 16 residues. The germline V gene encodes CDR1 SQVTM and CDR2 ANQGSEA. V lost 4 bases and J lost 0, with 16 bases in between. For the CDR3, the DNA is TGCAGCGTTGCGCCAGACTACAGCCGAGCCAAAAACATTCAGTACTTC. Translating gives CSVAPDYSRAKNIQYF.

There are many counts of this clonotype. The chain is built from TRBV13 and TRBJ1-3; D is undetermined. Trimming removed 5 bases from V and 4 bases from J, with 9 bases in between. CDR1 is PRHDT and CDR2 is FYEKMQ in the germline V gene (reference sequence). The CDR3 loop spans 13 amino acids. For the CDR3, the DNA is TGTGCCAGCAGCCTGAGGAAGGGAAACACCATATATTTT. It yields the protein CASSLRKGNTIYF.

This clonotype was seen repeatedly, ten times or more. The chain couples TRBV20-1 to TRBJ2-1; 7 bases line up with TRBD2. The ends lost 3 bases at V and 4 bases at J; junction bases unmatched: 9. The germline V gene encodes CDR1 DFQATT and CDR2 SNEGSKA (reference sequence). This CDR3 has 15 residues. The CDR3 DNA is TGCAGTGCTAGCCCTCGTGCGGGAGTATACAATGAGCAGTTCTTC. Translation: CSASPRAGVYNEQFF.